This T cell receptor (beta chain) was sequenced during a study of blood T cell repertoires in COVID-19. About the research overall: The United States, Italy and Spain provided the acute and convalescent COVID-19 samples.

This clone has more than one count but fewer than ten. Assay: immunoSEQ multiplex PCR; the TCRdb copy retains only in-frame clones and omits some. Among more than 90,000 clones listed, roughly 80% were seen once. Sequencing used peripheral blood. This TCR was sampled from a man in his 70s with acute or convalescent COVID-19.

The CDR3 DNA is TGTGCCGGAGGGGGACAGGAGAATTCACCCCTCCACTTT. This gives the protein CAGGGQENSPLHF. This chain connects TRBV30 to TRBJ1-6; TRBD1 matches at 8 bases. Per the germline V gene, CDR1 is GTSNPN and CDR2 is SVGIG (reference sequence). This CDR3 has 13 residues. V trimming: 8 bases; J trimming: 7 bases; junction bases outside the gene matches: 7.